This T cell receptor (beta chain) is from a study of T cell responses to AZD1222 COVID-19 vaccine. Findings of the study overall: Regions 160-218 and 743-854 held dominance among vaccine-associated CD4 TCRs, which spanned spike.

This CDR3 is built from 13 residues. V lost 8 bases and J lost 1, with 11 bases in between. Germline CDR1 reads SNHLY; CDR2 reads FYNNEI. This clone was counted a single time. Its antigen is unknown. Assay: immunoSEQ multiplex PCR; the TCRdb copy retains only in-frame clones and omits some. The sample contains under 80,000 clones, 65% to 85% of which appear only once. Sequenced here: peripheral blood, sampled 28 days after the second AZD1222 dose. The origin of this receptor is an adult who received the AZD1222 COVID-19 vaccine. The V and J genes are TRBV2 and TRBJ1-1, with D perhaps TRBD1 (6 bases). CDR3 protein: CASANRANTEAFF. The CDR3 bases are TGTGCCAGCGCGAACAGGGCGAACACTGAAGCTTTCTTT.